Presented here are 28 T cell receptor beta chains from one specimen sequenced in a study of OX40 agonist ivuxolimab in advanced cancers. Method: immunoSEQ multiplex PCR; TCRdb's copy keeps in-frame clones and lacks some. Found here are tens of thousands of clones, about 85% of them singletons; the top ten hold roughly 1.2%. Sequencing used CD4+ or CD8+ T cells sorted from blood, obtained in a trial of the OX40 agonist ivuxolimab. These receptors came from an adult with an advanced solid tumor such as melanoma, head and neck, liver or kidney cancer.

This clone has only a few counts. V is TRBV4-1 and J is TRBJ2-7, with a possible D match to TRBD2 (7 bases). With 4 bases removed from V and 3 bases from J, the gap between germline ends came to 22 bases. Germline values: CDR1 MGHRA, CDR2 YSYEKL. CDR3 length equals 17 residues. The CDR3 coding sequence is TGCGCCAGCAGCCCACAGGAGAGGGGGGGTGAGCACTACGAGCAGTACTTC. This encodes CASSPQERGGEHYEQYF.

CDR3 coding DNA: TGCGCCAGCAGCTGGGCGGTTGGTATGAACACTGAAGCTTTCTTT. Its protein is CASSWAVGMNTEAFF. The V call is TRBV5-1, the J call TRBJ1-1; no definite D call. V dropped 3 bases and J dropped 0 bases, with 12 bases sitting between them. The CDR3 runs 15 residues. CDR1 and CDR2 (germline): SGHRS, YFSETQ.

This chain connects TRBV7-2 to TRBJ1-5; no definite D call. Trimming took off 1 base at V and 0 bases at J, with 10 bases between the two ends. CDR1 SGHTA and CDR2 FQGNSA come from the germline V gene. This CDR3 has 16 residues. Here the CDR3 reads CASSLGGLYSNQPQHF. CDR3 nucleotide sequence: TGTGCCAGCAGCTTAGGGGGTCTCTATAGCAATCAGCCCCAGCATTTT. Full variable domain (rest looked up from reference TRBV7-2 and TRBJ1-5): GAGVSQSPSNKVTEKGKDVELRCDPISGHTALYWYRQSLGQGLEFLIYFQGNSAPDKSGLPSDRFSAERTGGSVSTLTIQRTQQEDSAVYLCASSLGGLYSNQPQHFGDGTRLSIL.

CDR3 DNA sequence: TGTGCCAGCAGCTTGATCTTAGGGGCCGACTCCTACAATGAGCAGTTCTTC. Translation gives CASSLILGADSYNEQFF. This chain uses TRBV5-4 with TRBJ2-1, with D possibly matching TRBD1 (5 bases). Germline CDR1 and CDR2: SGHNT and YYREEE (reference sequence). The CDR3 has 17 residues. V lost 1 base and J lost 0, with 14 bases in between.

The chain couples TRBV5-5 to TRBJ2-1; possibly TRBD1 for D (5 bases). Per germline, CDR1 SGHKS and CDR2 YYEKEE (reference sequence). Trimming stripped 0 bases from V and 3 bases from J, with 10 bases between. The CDR3 has 15 residues. The CDR3 DNA follows: TGTGCCAGCAGCTTGGTAGGGGCCAGCTACAATGAGCAGTTCTTC. This sequence encodes CASSLVGASYNEQFF.

CDR3 sequence reads: CASMTDVYGYTF. The CDR3 DNA follows: TGTGCCAGTATGACGGACGTCTATGGCTACACCTTC. The chain is built from TRBV19 and TRBJ1-2; D remains unclear. The length of the CDR3 is 12 residues. V was pared by 7 bases and J by 4 bases, with 10 bases between. Looked up from germline, CDR1 is LNHDA and CDR2 is SQIVND (reference sequence).

The rearrangement joins TRBV6-1 to TRBJ2-3; D remains unclear. Germline V gene sequence: CDR1 MNHNS, CDR2 SASEGT. The CDR3 has 16 residues. The V end was cut by 4 bases, the J end by 0 bases, with 14 bases between. This CDR3 is CASSVSRSSSTDTQYF. The CDR3 region has the DNA TGTGCCAGCAGTGTGTCGCGGAGCTCTAGCACAGATACGCAGTATTTT.

This chain connects TRBV5-6 to TRBJ2-1, with D hard to call. Germline V gene data show CDR1 as SGHDT and CDR2 as YYEEEE. The CDR3 spans 11 residues. V gave up 0 bases and J gave up 10 bases, with 5 bases separating them. CDR3 sequence reads: CASSLAGEQFF. CDR3 DNA: TGTGCCAGCAGCTTGGCTGGGGAGCAGTTCTTC.

V is TRBV4-2 and J is TRBJ1-3; D is possibly TRBD1 (6 bases). With 2 bases removed from V and 0 bases from J, the gap between germline ends came to 11 bases. CDR1 and CDR2 (germline): LGHNA, YNFKEQ. This CDR3 comprises 16 residues. The CDR3 spells CASSQFTGSSGNTIYF. The CDR3 nucleotides read TGTGCCAGCAGCCAATTCACAGGGTCCTCTGGAAACACCATATATTTT.

The genes are TRBV4-2 and TRBJ1-3; tentatively, D is TRBD1 (5 bases). The CDR3 totals 15 residues. CDR1 and CDR2 (germline): LGHNA, YNFKEQ. V shed 5 bases and J shed 0 bases, with 11 bases lying between them. The CDR3 DNA reads TGTGCCAGCAGCTTGCGGACAAACTCTGGAAACACCATATATTTT. Translating gives CASSLRTNSGNTIYF.

This chain uses TRBV18 with TRBJ1-2; D not resolved. V gave up 3 bases and J gave up 8 bases, with 13 bases separating them. The CDR3 covers 13 residues. Germline CDR1 KGHSH, CDR2 LQKENI. The CDR3 coding sequence is TGTGCCAGCTCACCGAGAAGGGTGGAAGGCTACACCTTC. Translation gives CASSPRRVEGYTF.

V usage is TRBV5-1 and J usage is TRBJ2-3, with D possibly being TRBD2 (5 bases). V dropped 4 bases and J dropped 2 bases, with 14 bases sitting between them. Germline-derived CDR1 and CDR2 are SGHRS and YFSETQ. The length of the CDR3 is 15 residues. The DNA of the CDR3 is TGCGCCAGCAGCAGGACTGGAACGTTCACAGATACGCAGTATTTT. Amino acids: CASSRTGTFTDTQYF.

The chain is built from TRBV4-2 and TRBJ2-3; D may be TRBD1 (6 bases). The CDR3 runs 14 residues. Trimming pared 1 base from V and 4 bases from J, leaving 9 bases between. The germline gives CDR1 LGHNA, CDR2 YNFKEQ. The CDR3 nucleotides are TGTGCCAGCAGCCAAGTCGGACAGTCAGATACGCAGTATTTT. Protein product: CASSQVGQSDTQYF.

The chain combines TRBV5-1 with TRBJ1-1; D uncertain. The V gene lost 4 bases and the J gene lost 4 bases, with 17 bases spanning the gap. The CDR3 runs to 15 residues. Germline CDR1 reads SGHRS; CDR2 reads YFSETQ. The CDR3 DNA is TGCGCCAGCAGCACTCTTTATGGGGATCGCACTGAAGCTTTCTTT. This encodes CASSTLYGDRTEAFF.

The rearrangement links TRBV9 to TRBJ2-7; D perhaps matches TRBD2 (6 bases). This CDR3 comprises 16 residues. CDR1 is SGDLS and CDR2 is YYNGEE in the germline V gene. V was trimmed by 4 bases and J by 7 bases, leaving 24 bases between them. The DNA for the CDR3 is TGTGCCAGCAGCCCTACCTCAGGGAACTCGGCGGGGGAGCAGTACTTC. This encodes CASSPTSGNSAGEQYF.

This rearrangement joins TRBV14 to TRBJ2-1; D may match TRBD1 or TRBD2 (5 bases each). Trimming pared 2 bases from V and 0 bases from J, leaving 17 bases between. CDR1 SGHDN and CDR2 FVKESK come from the germline V gene. The CDR3 has 18 amino acids. CDR3 in amino acids: CASSQHIPGRTSYNEQFF. Here the CDR3 DNA reads TGTGCCAGCAGCCAACACATCCCGGGACGGACCTCCTACAATGAGCAGTTCTTC.

This clone turned up a few times. V is TRBV4-1 and J is TRBJ1-2, with D perhaps TRBD1 (6 bases). From germline, CDR1 is MGHRA and CDR2 YSYEKL. V lost 1 base and J 5 bases, leaving 14 bases between the germline ends. This CDR3 region has 15 residues. The CDR3 spells CASSQGAGVGYGYTF. The CDR3 DNA reads as TGCGCCAGCAGCCAAGGGGCAGGGGTAGGGTATGGCTACACCTTC.

This chain connects TRBV5-1 to TRBJ2-7; D perhaps matches TRBD1 (6 bases). Deletions cut 7 bases from V and 4 bases from J, with 15 bases between. This CDR3 comprises 13 residues. CDR1 and CDR2 (germline): SGHRS, YFSETQ. The CDR3 region has the DNA TGCGCCAGCCAGGGAACAGGGAGATACGAGCAGTACTTC. It specifies CASQGTGRYEQYF.

The CDR3 bases are TGTGCCAGCAGTGAAGTTCGACGGATTGAGCAGGGCTACACCTTC. This gives the protein CASSEVRRIEQGYTF. This chain joins TRBV2 and TRBJ1-2, with D uncertain. Trimming took off 1 base at V and 8 bases at J, with 17 bases between the two ends. Per germline, CDR1 SNHLY and CDR2 FYNNEI. This CDR3 contains 15 residues.

The chain has TRBV18 and TRBJ2-7; D possibly corresponds to TRBD1 (6 bases). There are 16 residues in the CDR3. Trimming cost V 2 bases and J 3 bases, with 17 bases left between them. CDR1 is KGHSH, CDR2 LQKENI, per germline. The CDR3 is CASSPVGNRALYEQYF. CDR3 sequence (DNA): TGTGCCAGCTCACCAGTAGGAAACAGGGCCCTCTACGAGCAGTACTTC.

The chain has TRBV5-1 and TRBJ1-2; D is perhaps TRBD1 (5 bases). Per the germline V gene, CDR1 is SGHRS and CDR2 is YFSETQ. Trimming left V 4 bases short and J 8 bases short, with 12 bases between. This CDR3 has 12 amino acids. CDR3 in amino acids: CASSLQGDGYTF. The DNA of the CDR3 is TGCGCCAGCAGCCTCCAGGGTGACGGCTACACCTTC.

This rearrangement joins TRBV5-1 to TRBJ1-1; D is possibly TRBD1 (6 bases). This CDR3 contains 14 residues. V was clipped by 3 bases and J by 1 base, with 10 bases between them. Per germline, CDR1 SGHRS and CDR2 YFSETQ. The CDR3 region has the DNA TGCGCCAGCAGCTGGGGACACTCGAACACTGAAGCTTTCTTT. Translating gives CASSWGHSNTEAFF.

The CDR3 DNA is TGCGCCAGCAGCCAGGGGGGCGGACAGGGCCTAGAAAAACTGTTTTTT. Its protein is CASSQGGGQGLEKLFF. The rearrangement uses TRBV5-1 and TRBJ1-4, with 8 bases identical to TRBD1. With 4 bases clipped from V and 8 bases from J, the junction kept 13 bases outside the gene matches. The CDR3 length is 16 residues. Germline V lookup: CDR1 SGHRS, CDR2 YFSETQ.

The genes are TRBV7-8 and TRBJ1-4; the match to TRBD1 covers 7 bases. CDR3 length: 15 residues. With V trimmed by 5 bases and J by 4 bases, 7 bases remained unmatched. The V gene's germline CDR1 is SGHVS and CDR2 FQNEAQ. The CDR3 loop is CASSPRGQLNEKLFF. In DNA form, the CDR3 reads TGTGCCAGCAGCCCCCGGGGACAGCTTAATGAAAAACTGTTTTTT.

This chain uses TRBV7-2 with TRBJ1-5; 8 bases line up with TRBD1. With 5 bases clipped from V and 4 bases from J, the junction kept 13 bases outside the gene matches. The length of the CDR3 is 17 residues. Germline V CDR1 and CDR2: SGHTA, FQGNSA. As DNA, the CDR3 is TGTGCCAGCAGCCCAACAGGAACAGGGGGAGGTAATCAGCCCCAGCATTTT. It codes for CASSPTGTGGGNQPQHF.

The chain couples TRBV14 to TRBJ1-2; 7 bases are a match to TRBD1. V lost 3 bases to trimming and J lost 4 bases; unmatched junction nucleotides: 8. This CDR3 is 15 amino acids long. CDR1 is SGHDN, CDR2 FVKESK, per germline. As DNA, the CDR3 is TGTGCCAGCAGCCAGTCACAGGGGCCGTCCTATGGCTACACCTTC. It encodes CASSQSQGPSYGYTF.

The V call is TRBV29-1, the J call TRBJ2-2, with no clear D. The germline V gene has CDR1 SQVTM and CDR2 ANQGSEA. V was shortened by 4 bases and J by 8 bases, with 5 bases between the two germline ends. The CDR3 length is 10 residues. CDR3 nucleotides: TGCAGCGTTGGAGAAGGGGAGCTGTTTTTT. It yields the protein CSVGEGELFF.

V is TRBV6-1 and J is TRBJ1-5; possibly TRBD1 for D (6 bases). The CDR3 is 16 amino acids. V gave up 4 bases and J gave up 3 bases, with 16 bases separating them. Looked up from germline, CDR1 is MNHNS and CDR2 is SASEGT. CDR3 nucleotides: TGTGCCAGCAGTGGTGGACAGCCCGAAATCAATCAGCCCCAGCATTTT. Its translation: CASSGGQPEINQPQHF.